These T cell receptor beta chains were read from a single sample in a study of blood T cell repertoires in COVID-19. Libraries were prepared by immunoSEQ multiplex PCR; TCRdb keeps only in-frame clonotypes and omits some of them. The sample shows roughly 100,000 clones, around nine tenths of them seen only once. The sequenced material came from peripheral blood. Receptors originate from a man aged 45 to 65 with active or convalescent COVID-19. Each CDR3 is given with its conserved first and last residue. Not every row has a clone size; where given, it reads once, few, many or a size class.

clone size	V gene	CDR3 protein
-	TRBV6-5	CASSQGTHSPLHF
-	TRBV18	CASSSARDGGPQHF
-	TRBV3-1/TRBV3-2	CASSVVTSPTDTQYF
-	TRBV6-1	CASSESSRGTYEQYF
-	TRBV24-1	CATSDFEDRGENEQYF
-	TRBV28	CASSWTGGQALHF
-	TRBV7-9	CASSLDSYGYTF
few	TRBV6-5	CASSRGQSSGNTIYF
-	TRBV28	CASTPSGRSYNSPLHF
-	TRBV23-1	CASTYQQGAGTGELFF
-	TRBV2	CASSGQDRYSPLHF